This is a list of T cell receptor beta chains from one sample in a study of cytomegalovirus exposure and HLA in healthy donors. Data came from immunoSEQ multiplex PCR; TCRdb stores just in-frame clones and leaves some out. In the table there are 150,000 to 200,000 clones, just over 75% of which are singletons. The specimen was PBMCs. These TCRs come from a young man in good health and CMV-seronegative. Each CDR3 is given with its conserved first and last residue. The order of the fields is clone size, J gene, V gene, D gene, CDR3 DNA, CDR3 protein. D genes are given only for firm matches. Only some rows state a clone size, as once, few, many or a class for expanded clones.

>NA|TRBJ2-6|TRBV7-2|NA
TGTGCCAGCAGTCGGGACACTGGGGCCAACGTCCTGACTTTC
CASSRDTGANVLTF
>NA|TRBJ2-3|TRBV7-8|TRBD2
TGTGCCAGCAGCGCGACTAGCGCAGGAGATACGCAGTATTTT
CASSATSAGDTQYF
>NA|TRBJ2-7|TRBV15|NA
TGTGCCACCAGCAGAGATAATTCGGCGGGCGGTGAGCAGTACTTC
CATSRDNSAGGEQYF
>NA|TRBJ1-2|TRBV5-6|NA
TGTGCCAGCAGCTTGTCAGGGGCAAGTGAGTCAGTCTATGGCTACACCTTC
CASSLSGASESVYGYTF
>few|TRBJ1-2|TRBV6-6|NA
TGTGCCAGCAGGGCAGGGAACGGCTACACCTTC
CASRAGNGYTF
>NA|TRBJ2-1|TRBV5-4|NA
TGTGCCAGCAGCCCAAGTCCGGGTGAGCAGTTCTTC
CASSPSPGEQFF
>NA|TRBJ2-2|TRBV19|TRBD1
TGTGCCAGTACAGGGACAGGGGTGACCGGGGAGCTGTTTTTT
CASTGTGVTGELFF
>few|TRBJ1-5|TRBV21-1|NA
TGTGCCAGCAGCAAAGGTAGGGGCTTGATCGATCAGCCCCAGCATTTT
CASSKGRGLIDQPQHF
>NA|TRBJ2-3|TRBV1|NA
TGCACCAGCAGCCAAGACAGCTGCGGGAGAGGTTGGAGCACAGATACGCAGTATTTT
CTSSQDSCGRGWSTDTQYF
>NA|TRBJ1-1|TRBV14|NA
TGTGCCAGCAGCCAAATAACCGGGATTGAAGCTTTCTTT
CASSQITGIEAFF
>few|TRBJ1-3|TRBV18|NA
TGTGCCAGCTCAACCGACAGGTACACTGGAAACACCATATATTTT
CASSTDRYTGNTIYF
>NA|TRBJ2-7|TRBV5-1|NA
TGCGCCAGCAGGCGGGGAGGAAGCGACTACGAGCAGTACTTC
CASRRGGSDYEQYF
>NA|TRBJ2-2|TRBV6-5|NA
TGTGCCAGCAGGGGAACTAGTCTTGGGGAGCTGTTTTTT
CASRGTSLGELFF
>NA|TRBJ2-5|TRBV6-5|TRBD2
TGTGCCAGCAGAAAGACCGTTGGACTAGCGGAGACCCAGTACTTC
CASRKTVGLAETQYF
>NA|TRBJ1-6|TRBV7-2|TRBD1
TGTGCCAGCAGCGCCGGGACAGGATCACTCCACTTT
CASSAGTGSLHF
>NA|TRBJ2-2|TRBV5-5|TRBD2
TGTGCCAGCAGCTTTCGGCTAGCGGTGAACACCGGGGAGCTGTTTTTT
CASSFRLAVNTGELFF
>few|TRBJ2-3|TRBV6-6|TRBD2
TGTGCCAGCAGTAGTAGCGGGAGCACAGATACGCAGTATTTT
CASSSSGSTDTQYF
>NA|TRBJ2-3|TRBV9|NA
TGTGCCAGCAGCGTAGGATTGACTATCGTGGATACGCAGTATTTT
CASSVGLTIVDTQYF
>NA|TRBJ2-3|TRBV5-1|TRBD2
TGCGCCAGCAGCTGGGGACTAGCGGGGGTCACAGATACGCAGTATTTT
CASSWGLAGVTDTQYF
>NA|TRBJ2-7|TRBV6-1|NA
TGTGCCAGCAGTGGATCTAGGGTCGGAGGCGACGAGCAGTACTTC
CASSGSRVGGDEQYF
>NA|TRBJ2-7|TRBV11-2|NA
TGTGCCAGCAGCCCAGGGAGGTCCTACGAGCAGTACTTC
CASSPGRSYEQYF
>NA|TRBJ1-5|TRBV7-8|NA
TGTGCCAGCAGCTTCCCTAATCAGCCCCAGCATTTT
CASSFPNQPQHF
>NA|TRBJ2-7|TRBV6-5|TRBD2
TGTGCCAGCAGTAGCGGGGGGGCGAGCTACGAGCAGTACTTC
CASSSGGASYEQYF
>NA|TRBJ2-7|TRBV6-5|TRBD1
TGTGCCAGCAGTGCCGACAGGGGAACCTACGAGCAGTACTTC
CASSADRGTYEQYF
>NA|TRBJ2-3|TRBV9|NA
TGTGCCAGCAGCGTATCCGGGAGAACAGATACGCAGTATTTT
CASSVSGRTDTQYF
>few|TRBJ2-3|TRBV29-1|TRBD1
TGCAGCGTTTCTACGCCGGGACAGGGGGCACCAGATACGCAGTATTTT
CSVSTPGQGAPDTQYF